This TCR beta chain came from a study of cytomegalovirus exposure and HLA in healthy donors. In germline, CDR1 is KGHSH, CDR2 LQKENI. This CDR3 has 14 residues. V lost 8 bases, J lost 2 bases, and 13 bases lay in between. PCR involved 60 Vbeta and 13 Jbeta primers. Only in-frame clones appear in the TCRdb table, and some are missing; sequencing was by immunoSEQ multiplex PCR. The sample has under 150,000 clones, around 80% seen once. This clone was detected once. The chain recombines TRBV18 with TRBJ1-5, with a tentative D call TRBD1 (5 bases). This TCR came from a human donor in good health. Sequencing was performed on PBMCs. The CDR3 loop reads CASRAREGNQPQHF. The CDR3, as DNA: TGTGCCAGCAGGGCCAGGGAAGGCAATCAGCCCCAGCATTTT.